This passage covers 31 T cell receptor beta chains from one sample sequenced in a study of beta chain features in type 1 diabetes. As every portion of the isolated RNA was reverse transcribed, the sequencing read expressed TCRB transcripts. Assay used: immunoSEQ multiplex PCR; TCRdb lists only in-frame clones, some missing. This table holds about 300,000 clones, 8% found once. The sequencing sample was made of central memory CD4+ T cells from blood. The receptors come from a woman aged 18-29 years in good health.

This clone was counted a few times. This sequence joins TRBV18 and TRBJ1-2, with no clear D. Germline V gene data show CDR1 as KGHSH and CDR2 as LQKENI. The CDR3 is made up of 15 amino acids. V was shortened by 2 bases and J by 0 bases, with 10 bases between the two germline ends. CDR3 sequence: CASSPSLGSNYGYTF. For the CDR3, the DNA is TGTGCCAGCTCACCATCTCTTGGATCTAACTATGGCTACACCTTC.

This clone was observed at least ten times. This chain uses TRBV5-4 with TRBJ2-5; D is uncertain. V was shortened by 4 bases and J by 3 bases, with 19 bases between the two germline ends. The CDR3 contains 16 residues. Per the germline V gene, CDR1 is SGHNT and CDR2 is YYREEE (reference sequence). CDR3 in amino acids: CASSLPAALAEETQYF. DNA of the CDR3: TGTGCCAGCAGCCTGCCGGCCGCCTTGGCGGAAGAGACCCAGTACTTC.

V gene TRBV5-1 combines with J gene TRBJ2-1, with 10 bases fitting TRBD2. Per germline, CDR1 SGHRS and CDR2 YFSETQ. The CDR3 covers 16 residues. V was pared by 4 bases and J by 2 bases, with 6 bases of the junction left unmatched. For the CDR3, the DNA is TGCGCCAGCAGCCCGACTACTAGCGGGACCTACAATGAGCAGTTCTTC. Residues: CASSPTTSGTYNEQFF.

This clone was observed at least ten times. The chain has TRBV6-5 and TRBJ2-3; tentatively, D is TRBD2 (5 bases). V was shortened by 6 bases and J by 4 bases, with 14 bases between the two germline ends. The CDR3 is 14 amino acids. The germline CDR1 and CDR2 sequences are MNHEY and SVGAGI. CDR3 nucleotide sequence: TGTGCCAGCAGGGAGGTCGGGTTCGCAGATACGCAGTATTTT. Its translation: CASREVGFADTQYF.

This clone was observed a handful of times. The chain combines TRBV5-4 with TRBJ2-5; TRBD2 is a possible D gene (5 bases). The CDR3 covers 13 residues. CDR1 and CDR2 from the germline V gene are SGHNT and YYREEE (reference sequence). Trimming cost V 0 bases and J 5 bases, with 8 bases left between them. The chain's CDR3 is CASSLASLETQYF. The CDR3, as DNA: TGTGCCAGCAGCTTGGCTAGCCTGGAGACCCAGTACTTC.

A single count supports this clone. This rearrangement joins TRBV7-2 to TRBJ2-1, with TRBD1 matching over 7 bases. CDR3 length equals 17 residues. The trim removed 5 bases at V and 2 bases at J, leaving 12 bases unmatched. Looked up from germline, CDR1 is SGHTA and CDR2 is FQGNSA. In DNA, the CDR3 is TGTGCCAGCAGCCTCCAGATAACAGGGGCGACCTACAATGAGCAGTTCTTC. Translation gives CASSLQITGATYNEQFF.

The chain is built from TRBV12-5 and TRBJ2-3; 8 nucleotides agree with TRBD1. The CDR3 extends over 15 amino acids. CDR1 and CDR2 from the germline V gene are LGHNT and FRNRAP. J was trimmed by 7 bases and V by 6 bases; bases with no gene match: 12. The CDR3 DNA is TGTGCTAGTGGACCCTCCGGGACAGGTACCCATACGCAGTATTTT. It encodes CASGPSGTGTHTQYF.

The rearrangement joins TRBV11-2 to TRBJ1-3, with D unclear. CDR1 and CDR2 from the germline V gene are SGHAT and FQNNGV. The CDR3 is 15 residues long. Between the trimmed V and J ends, which lost 4 bases and 2 bases, there was a span of 12 bases. The CDR3 loop reads CASSSAPGPGNTIYF. CDR3 sequence (DNA): TGTGCCAGCAGCTCCGCCCCCGGGCCTGGAAACACCATATATTTT.

The CDR3 DNA is TGTGCCAGCAGTACAACAGGGGGCACGGCAAACACCATATATTTT. Protein: CASSTTGGTANTIYF. This chain joins TRBV6-1 and TRBJ1-3; TRBD1 matches at 9 bases. CDR1 and CDR2 from the germline V gene are MNHNS and SASEGT. V trimming: 5 bases; J trimming: 6 bases; junction bases outside the gene matches: 8. This CDR3 region has 15 residues.

The chain employs TRBV11-2 and TRBJ1-2; TRBD1 matches 7 bases. The germline V gene has CDR1 SGHAT and CDR2 FQNNGV. The CDR3 has 12 residues. Unmatched junction bases numbered 9, after V lost 3 bases and J lost 14 bases. The CDR3 DNA reads as TGTGCCAGCAGCTTTTCACTCACAGGGGATACCTTC. It codes for CASSFSLTGDTF.

This clone was seen a few times. The gene calls are TRBV7-9 and TRBJ2-5, with D tentatively TRBD1 or TRBD2 (5 bases each). CDR3 length: 16 residues. Trimming cost V 1 base and J 2 bases, with 14 bases left between them. Germline CDR1 SEHNR, CDR2 FQNEAQ (reference sequence). CDR3 coding DNA: TGTGCCAGCAGCTTAGGCACCCGGGACGCACAAGAGACCCAGTACTTC. Translating it yields CASSLGTRDAQETQYF. Looking up the rest from reference TRBV7-9 and TRBJ2-5 gives the full variable domain: DTGVSQNPRHKITKRGQNVTFRCDPISEHNRLYWYRQTLGQGPEFLTYFQNEAQLEKSRLLSDRFSAERPKGSFSTLEIQRTEQGDSAMYLCASSLGTRDAQETQYFGPGTRLLVL.

The chain employs TRBV9 and TRBJ1-2; D gene unclear. The V gene lost 3 bases and the J gene lost 7 bases, with 10 bases spanning the gap. The CDR3 is 12 residues long. Germline CDR1 reads SGDLS; CDR2 reads YYNGEE. The CDR3 spells CASSGSRGGYTF. The CDR3 coding sequence is TGTGCCAGCAGCGGCTCCAGAGGTGGCTACACCTTC.

This clone was seen more than once but under ten times. The rearrangement uses TRBV13 and TRBJ1-2; 7 bases agree with TRBD1. In germline, CDR1 is PRHDT, CDR2 FYEKMQ (reference sequence). Unmatched junction bases numbered 5, after V lost 0 bases and J lost 4 bases. This CDR3 has 15 residues. The CDR3 bases are TGTGCCAGCAGCTTAGGCCCCCAGGGGGTCTATGGCTACACCTTC. This translates into CASSLGPQGVYGYTF. The entire variable domain, with the rest obtained from reference TRBV13 and TRBJ1-2, is as follows: AAGVIQSPRHLIKEKRETATLKCYPIPRHDTVYWYQQGPGQDPQFLISFYEKMQSDKGSIPDRFSAQQFSDYHSELNMSSLELGDSALYFCASSLGPQGVYGYTFGSGTRLTVV.

This clone came up a few times. V usage is TRBV14 and J usage is TRBJ2-3; D is unclear. Trimming shortened V by 1 base and J by 10 bases, and 12 bases separated the two germline ends. Per germline, CDR1 SGHDN and CDR2 FVKESK. The CDR3 is 13 residues long. CDR3 nucleotide sequence: TGTGCCAGCAGCCAAGGGGCTACGGTTTCGCAGTATTTT. Translated, it gives CASSQGATVSQYF.

This sequence joins TRBV5-1 and TRBJ2-2; D gene unclear. The V gene lost 2 bases and the J gene lost 1 base, with 12 bases spanning the gap. The length of the CDR3 is 16 residues. Germline values: CDR1 SGHRS, CDR2 YFSETQ. CDR3 in DNA: TGCGCCAGCAGCTTTACGCGGATCGGGAACACCGGGGAGCTGTTTTTT. This sequence encodes CASSFTRIGNTGELFF.

In its sample, this clone was seen many times. The chain is built from TRBV4-3 and TRBJ1-5; D uncertain. The CDR3 runs to 13 residues. The ends were cut back, 0 bases at V and 6 bases at J, with 6 bases in the middle. The V gene's germline CDR1 is LGHNA and CDR2 YSLEER. Written as DNA, the CDR3 is TGCGCCAGCAGCCAAGATAATAGTCAGCCCCAGCATTTT. It specifies CASSQDNSQPQHF.

CDR3 protein: CASSLTSRQGGNTEAFF. The DNA for the CDR3 is TGTGCCAGCAGCTTAACGTCTCGACAGGGGGGGAACACTGAAGCTTTCTTT. The rearrangement joins TRBV7-3 to TRBJ1-1, with 9 bases fitting TRBD1. V trimming: 0 bases; J trimming: 1 base; junction bases outside the gene matches: 6. The CDR3 runs to 17 residues. Germline CDR1 is SGHTA and CDR2 is FQGTGA.

The chain employs TRBV18 and TRBJ1-5; no reliable D call. V lost 2 bases and J lost 7, with 9 bases in between. The CDR3 length is 13 residues. Germline V CDR1 and CDR2: KGHSH, LQKENI. CDR3 nucleotide sequence: TGTGCCAGCTCACCAGGGGAGCGCCAGCCCCAGCATTTT. Its protein is CASSPGERQPQHF.

This clone was observed a few times. The chain combines TRBV4-1 with TRBJ1-2; TRBD1 matches at 7 bases. V lost 3 bases, J lost 0 bases, and 7 bases stayed unmatched. The germline gives CDR1 MGHRA, CDR2 YSYEKL. This CDR3 is 16 amino acids long. The CDR3 DNA sequence: TGCGCCAGCAGCCAGAGTGACAGGGATGCTAACTATGGCTACACCTTC. Translated, it gives CASSQSDRDANYGYTF.

Ten or more counts support this clone. The V and J genes are TRBV7-9 and TRBJ2-2; the D gene is possibly TRBD1 (6 bases). Germline V gives CDR1 SEHNR, CDR2 FQNEAQ (reference sequence). The CDR3 has 16 amino acids. Trimming pared 7 bases from V and 5 bases from J, leaving 20 bases between. The CDR3 nucleotides are TGTGCCAGCACGTGGGGGCCGATGGTCCTAACCGGGGAGCTGTTTTTT. Translation: CASTWGPMVLTGELFF.

The chain couples TRBV12-2 to TRBJ2-7. TRBV12-2 is a recognized pseudogene. The CDR3 covers 17 residues. CDR3 in DNA: TGTGCAAGTCGCCAACACTTCGCAGGAGACCGCTCCTACGAGCAGTACGTC. This translates into CASRQHFAGDRSYEQYV.

This clone was seen many times. The chain has TRBV7-9 and TRBJ2-5; D is perhaps TRBD1 or TRBD2 (5 bases each). The CDR3 is made up of 14 amino acids. Germline CDR1 reads SEHNR; CDR2 reads FQNEAQ (reference sequence). V was shortened by 0 bases and J by 5 bases, with 10 bases between the two germline ends. CDR3 region: CASSLAAGDETQYF. CDR3 in DNA: TGTGCCAGCAGCTTAGCGGCCGGGGACGAGACCCAGTACTTC.

The rearrangement joins TRBV11-2 to TRBJ2-4; 9 bases match TRBD1. This CDR3 region has 15 residues. Germline loops: CDR1 SGHAT, CDR2 FQNNGV. V lost 4 bases and J lost 6; bases outside the gene matches: 7. The CDR3 nucleotides read TGTGCCAGCAGCTCAAACAGGGGGCGCATAAACATTCAGTACTTC. Translated, it gives CASSSNRGRINIQYF.

The chain is built from TRBV6-6 and TRBJ1-2; D not resolved. The CDR3 contains 13 residues. The germline CDR1 and CDR2 sequences are MNHNY and SVGAGI (reference sequence). V was pared by 5 bases and J by 3 bases, with 10 bases between. CDR3: CASSPTADYGYTF. The CDR3 DNA is TGTGCCAGCAGTCCCACAGCCGACTATGGCTACACCTTC.

This chain uses TRBV9 with TRBJ1-1, with a tentative D call TRBD1 (6 bases). Trimming stripped 5 bases from V and 2 bases from J, with 16 bases between. CDR1 and CDR2 from the germline V gene are SGDLS and YYNGEE. CDR3 length: 15 amino acids. The CDR3 DNA reads TGTGCCAGCAGTGCTTTCGGACAGAGCAACACTGAAGCTTTCTTT. This encodes CASSAFGQSNTEAFF. Based on the CDR3 plus reference TRBV9 and TRBJ1-1, the full variable domain is DSGVTQTPKHLITATGQRVTLRCSPRSGDLSVYWYQQSLDQGLQFLIQYYNGEERAKGNILERFSAQQFPDLHSELNLSSLELGDSALYFCASSAFGQSNTEAFFGQGTRLTVV.

This clone occurred a few times. The gene calls are TRBV28 and TRBJ1-3; D remains ambiguous. The CDR3 has 16 residues. V was shortened by 7 bases and J by 0 bases, with 16 bases between the two germline ends. CDR1 MDHEN and CDR2 SYDVKM come from the germline V gene. The CDR3 here is CASISPATPSGNTIYF. The DNA for the CDR3 is TGTGCCAGCATTTCTCCAGCCACCCCCTCTGGAAACACCATATATTTT. Together with reference TRBV28 and TRBJ1-3, the CDR3 gives the full variable domain: DVKVTQSSRYLVKRTGEKVFLECVQDMDHENMFWYRQDPGLGLRLIYFSYDVKMKEKGDIPEGYSVSREKKERFSLILESASTNQTSMYLCASISPATPSGNTIYFGEGSWLTVV.

This clone was seen many times. The CDR3 loop reads CASSLGQLKAKNIQYF. The CDR3 DNA sequence: TGTGCCAGCAGCTTGGGACAGTTAAAAGCCAAAAACATTCAGTACTTC. The chain employs TRBV5-5 and TRBJ2-4; D perhaps matches TRBD1 (5 bases). In germline, CDR1 is SGHKS, CDR2 YYEKEE (reference sequence). The CDR3 has 16 amino acids. The ends were cut back, 0 bases at V and 0 bases at J, with 10 bases in the middle.

The table lists this clone with many counts. This chain links TRBV4-1 with TRBJ1-2; TRBD1 is a possible D gene (5 bases). Trimming took 3 bases from V and 5 from J, leaving 19 bases between them. Per germline, CDR1 MGHRA and CDR2 YSYEKL. CDR3 length equals 16 residues. Written as DNA, the CDR3 is TGCGCCAGCAGCCACGAGCAGGGTTGGGACCTATATGGCTACACCTTC. This sequence encodes CASSHEQGWDLYGYTF.

This clone has a handful of counts. The chain carries TRBV11-1 and TRBJ2-1; D unresolved. The germline V and J ends were trimmed by 2 bases and 4 bases, with 6 bases remaining between them. The CDR3 length is 13 residues. Germline values: CDR1 SGHAT, CDR2 FQDESV (reference sequence). This chain's CDR3 is CASSLKRYNEQFF. As DNA, the CDR3 is TGTGCCAGCAGCTTAAAACGTTACAATGAGCAGTTCTTC.

This clone has a count of ten or more. The chain links TRBV14 to TRBJ1-4; D perhaps matches TRBD1 (6 bases). The V end was cut by 1 base, the J end by 3 bases, with 15 bases between. The CDR3 contains 17 residues. Germline values: CDR1 SGHDN, CDR2 FVKESK. The CDR3 spells CASSQAAGVRANEKLFF. The CDR3 DNA sequence: TGTGCCAGCAGCCAAGCGGCAGGGGTACGGGCTAATGAAAAACTGTTTTTT.

This clone occurred a few times. This chain joins TRBV6-5 and TRBJ2-1; TRBD1 might be the D (6 bases). Trimming shortened V by 8 bases and J by 4 bases, and 15 bases separated the two germline ends. Germline V gives CDR1 MNHEY, CDR2 SVGAGI. The CDR3 sequence is 14 residues long. CDR3 nucleotide sequence: TGTGCCAGCCACGGACAGACAGTGTACAATGAGCAGTTCTTC. Its translation is CASHGQTVYNEQFF.